These 16 T cell receptor beta chains were sequenced from one sample in a study of T cells in Graves' hyperthyroidism and ophthalmopathy. RNA transcripts provided the source from which TCR beta CDR3 regions were amplified. During a first-round RT-PCR of the TCR CDR3, the HTBI primer set was used. MiXCR was run by TCRdb on the multiplex PCR reads, yielding one entry per CDR3 protein. The table shows approximately 640,000 distinct CDR3 sequences, with 15% to 20% occurring only once. The sequencing sample was made of blood. These receptors all stem from a woman aged 25 to 39 with Graves' hyperthyroidism.

The chain recombines TRBV5-5 with TRBJ2-2, with 8 positions matching TRBD1. This CDR3 is 17 amino acids long. Trimming at V came to 3 bases and at J to 6 bases, leaving 13 bases not matched to a gene. In germline, CDR1 is SGHKS, CDR2 YYEKEE (reference sequence). DNA of the CDR3: TGTGCCAGCAGCTCCACACCCGGGACAGGAGCTGCCGGGGAGCTGTTTTTT. Translated, it gives CASSSTPGTGAAGELFF.

Many counts were recorded for this clonotype. The chain recombines TRBV5-1 with TRBJ2-7; unclear D gene. From germline, CDR1 is SGHRS and CDR2 YFSETQ. The V end was cut by 4 bases, the J end by 0 bases, with 14 bases between. There are 15 residues in the CDR3. The CDR3 DNA sequence: TGCGCCAGCAGCCCCTTAAGGGCCGACTCCTACGAGCAGTACTTC. It specifies CASSPLRADSYEQYF. The whole variable domain, filled in from reference TRBV5-1 and TRBJ2-7, reads KAGVTQTPRYLIKTRGQQVTLSCSPISGHRSVSWYQQTPGQGLQFLFEYFSETQRNKGNFPGRFSGRQFSNSRSEMNVSTLELGDSALYLCASSPLRADSYEQYFGPGTRLTVT.

This clonotype has a count of ten or more. The chain links TRBV3-1 to TRBJ1-2; D gene unclear. Trimming left V 0 bases short and J 4 bases short, with 9 bases between. This CDR3 has 14 residues. Germline V gene data show CDR1 as LGHDT and CDR2 as YNNKEL (reference sequence). Here the CDR3 DNA reads TGTGCCAGCAGCCAAGAAGGGAGAACCTATGGCTACACCTTC. Its protein product is CASSQEGRTYGYTF.

At least ten counts were recorded for this clonotype. The rearrangement uses TRBV27 and TRBJ2-3; 7 bases line up with TRBD1. Germline CDR1 and CDR2: MNHEY and SMNVEV (reference sequence). The CDR3 spans 14 residues. V lost 8 bases, J lost 0 bases, and 5 bases stayed unmatched. CDR3 residues: CASLGTASTDTQYF. In nucleotides, the CDR3 is TGTGCCAGCTTAGGGACAGCAAGCACAGATACGCAGTATTTT.

This clonotype has at least ten counts. V usage is TRBV7-2 and J usage is TRBJ2-7, with TRBD2 as a possible D gene (6 bases). V shed 4 bases and J shed 6 bases, with 19 bases lying between them. There are 15 residues in the CDR3. Germline V lookup: CDR1 SGHTA, CDR2 FQGNSA. The CDR3 sequence: CASSSPRRASVEQYF. The CDR3 DNA reads as TGTGCCAGCAGCTCCCCCCGGAGGGCCAGCGTCGAGCAGTACTTC.

This clonotype was counted at least ten times. The chain uses TRBV20-1 and TRBJ2-1; 9 bases fit TRBD1. J gave up 5 bases and V 1 base, and 18 bases lay outside the gene matches. CDR1 DFQATT and CDR2 SNEGSKA come from the germline V gene (reference sequence). The CDR3 has 19 residues. CDR3 sequence: CSARGVVRVTGGSNNEQFF. CDR3 DNA sequence: TGCAGTGCTAGAGGGGTGGTGAGGGTGACAGGGGGATCCAACAATGAGCAGTTCTTC.

This clonotype was found many times. The genes are TRBV11-2 and TRBJ1-1, with D possibly being TRBD1 (6 bases). V lost 3 bases to trimming and J lost 1 base, with 9 bases between them. The CDR3 runs to 14 residues. Looked up from germline, CDR1 is SGHAT and CDR2 is FQNNGV. The CDR3 sequence: CASSFWTANTEAFF. In nucleotides, the CDR3 is TGTGCCAGCAGCTTTTGGACAGCGAACACTGAAGCTTTCTTT. Supplemented by reference TRBV11-2 and TRBJ1-1, the full variable domain reads EAGVAQSPRYKIIEKRQSVAFWCNPISGHATLYWYQQILGQGPKLLIQFQNNGVVDDSQLPKDRFSAERLKGVDSTLKIQPAKLEDSAVYLCASSFWTANTEAFFGQGTRLTVV.

The rearrangement links TRBV28 to TRBJ1-2; TRBD1 aligns across 8 bases. The CDR3 is 17 amino acids. V was clipped by 6 bases and J by 4 bases; unmatched bases: 16. Per the germline V gene, CDR1 is MDHEN and CDR2 is SYDVKM. This CDR3 reads CASRGRQGLFGSYGYTF. CDR3 bases: TGTGCCAGCAGAGGGAGACAGGGGCTCTTCGGGAGCTATGGCTACACCTTC.

This clonotype was recorded a few times. The chain joins TRBV29-1 to TRBJ2-1; possible D gene TRBD2, 6 bases. This CDR3 has 14 amino acids. The ends were cut back, 6 bases at V and 8 bases at J, with 20 bases in the middle. Per germline, CDR1 SQVTM and CDR2 ANQGSEA. The CDR3 loop reads CSVDLASTIDEQFF. The CDR3 DNA sequence: TGCAGCGTAGATCTAGCGTCGACAATTGATGAGCAGTTCTTC.

The chain couples TRBV28 to TRBJ1-4; 9 bases fit TRBD1. The CDR3 is 16 amino acids. V lost 7 bases, J lost 3 bases, and 9 bases stayed unmatched. Germline V lookup: CDR1 MDHEN, CDR2 SYDVKM. The CDR3 sequence is CASTHAGTGSNEKLFF. CDR3 DNA: TGTGCCAGCACCCATGCCGGGACAGGGTCTAATGAAAAACTGTTTTTT.

The genes are TRBV28 and TRBJ2-1; D ambiguous. The ends were cut back, 6 bases at V and 12 bases at J, with 12 bases in the middle. The CDR3 spans 11 residues. Germline lookup yields CDR1 MDHEN and CDR2 SYDVKM. The CDR3 sequence is CASSRLGPQFF. The CDR3, as DNA: TGTGCCAGCAGCCGGTTGGGCCCGCAGTTCTTC. Based on the CDR3 plus reference TRBV28 and TRBJ2-1, the full variable domain is DVKVTQSSRYLVKRTGEKVFLECVQDMDHENMFWYRQDPGLGLRLIYFSYDVKMKEKGDIPEGYSVSREKKERFSLILESASTNQTSMYLCASSRLGPQFFGPGTRLTVL.

The chain has TRBV12-3 or TRBV12-4 and TRBJ1-5, with a possible D match to TRBD1 (5 bases). The ends were cut back, 6 bases at V and 2 bases at J, with 11 bases in the middle. CDR3 size: 14 residues. This CDR3 reads CASRQGLGNQPQHF. In DNA form, the CDR3 reads TGTGCCAGCAGGCAGGGACTAGGCAATCAGCCCCAGCATTTT.

This clonotype appeared a single time. The chain joins TRBV19 to TRBJ2-3, with a weak D call TRBD2 (6 bases). The CDR3 contains 13 residues. Trimming left V 4 bases short and J 9 bases short, with 14 bases between. Germline V CDR1 and CDR2: LNHDA, SQIVND (reference sequence). The CDR3 DNA sequence: TGTGCCAGTAGTACACCGGACTACCCGACGCAGTATTTT. Translating gives CASSTPDYPTQYF. Based on the CDR3 plus reference TRBV19 and TRBJ2-3, the full variable domain is DGGITQSPKYLFRKEGQNVTLSCEQNLNHDAMYWYRQDPGQGLRLIYYSQIVNDFQKGDIAEGYSVSREKKESFPLTVTSAQKNPTAFYLCASSTPDYPTQYFGPGTRLTVL.

This clonotype was counted between two and nine times. The chain links TRBV15 to TRBJ2-1; perhaps TRBD2 as D (5 bases). The CDR3 has 16 amino acids. CDR1 is LNHNV, CDR2 YYDKDF, per germline (reference sequence). V was pared by 3 bases and J by 0 bases, with 12 bases between. The CDR3 reads CATSSMAGSSYNEQFF. CDR3 nucleotide sequence: TGTGCCACCAGCAGCATGGCGGGCAGCTCCTACAATGAGCAGTTCTTC.

This clonotype was seen many times. The chain carries TRBV30 and TRBJ2-4; maybe TRBD2 (7 bases). Trimming left V 0 bases short and J 8 bases short, with 14 bases between. This CDR3 region has 14 residues. Germline V gene lookup returns CDR1 GTSNPN and CDR2 SVGIG (reference sequence). The CDR3: CAWSVTGGAHIQYF. The CDR3 DNA sequence: TGTGCCTGGAGTGTTACGGGGGGCGCCCACATTCAGTACTTC.

CDR3 region: CASSQDRDRVVDGYTF. Here the CDR3 DNA reads TGTGCCAGCAGCCAAGATAGGGACAGGGTGGTGGATGGCTACACCTTC. The chain employs TRBV4-2 and TRBJ1-2, with 9 bases aligning to TRBD1. The CDR3 is 16 residues long. The V segment lost 0 bases and the J segment 6 bases; nucleotides outside the gene matches: 8. Germline V gene data show CDR1 as LGHNA and CDR2 as YNFKEQ.